Below, 5 T cell receptor beta chains from the same sample are listed, as sequenced in a study of vaccination effects on CD4 cells after COVID-19. Data came from immunoSEQ multiplex PCR; TCRdb stores just in-frame clones and leaves some out. Of over 10,000 clones listed, approximately 70% are singletons. Their antigen targets remain unknown. After expansion with viral peptide pools in the ViraFEST assay, antigen-specific CD4+ T cells were sequenced. CD4+ T cell isolation took place after 10 days of culture. It was between March and December 2020 that the person had a SARS-CoV-2 infection confirmed by PCR. Participants got two doses of BNT162b2 or mRNA-1273 vaccine. The input for sequencing was CD4+ T cells from PBMCs cultured with HCoV-NL63 spike peptides, taken after COVID-19 vaccination. These receptors were obtained from a human donor who had a prior SARS-CoV-2 infection.

The gene calls are TRBV3-1 (or the pseudogene TRBV3-2) and TRBJ2-7, with a tentative D call TRBD2 (6 bases). The CDR3 runs 19 residues. The germline V gene encodes CDR1 LGHDT and CDR2 YNNKEL (reference sequence). Trimming cost V 3 bases and J 3 bases, with 27 bases left between them. CDR3 in DNA: TGTGCCAGCAGCCAGGTCCCGGGACTCAAGCTCAGGGTTAGCTACGAGCAGTACTTC. Translated: CASSQVPGLKLRVSYEQYF.

Turning to this clone: Sequence at one end of the junction differs from germline and may be a read error. This sequence joins TRBV2 and TRBJ2-1, with a weak D call TRBD2 (7 bases). Per the germline V gene, CDR1 is SNHLY and CDR2 is FYNNEI. The CDR3 loop spans 11 amino acids. The CDR3 here is CASEGRGHGVF. CDR3 DNA: TGTGCCAGCGAAGGGAGGGGACACGGGGTCTTC.

The V call is TRBV29-1, the J call TRBJ2-3; D possibly matches TRBD1 or TRBD2 (5 bases each). The V gene's germline CDR1 is SQVTM and CDR2 ANQGSEA. The CDR3 length is 12 residues. Trimming left V 6 bases short and J 4 bases short, with 11 bases between. CDR3 sequence reads: CSVRGPADTQYF. The CDR3 DNA is TGCAGCGTCCGGGGCCCAGCAGATACGCAGTATTTT.

The gene calls are TRBV6-5 and TRBJ2-7; 10 bases line up with TRBD1. The germline V gene has CDR1 MNHEY and CDR2 SVGAGI. CDR3 size: 15 residues. V shed 6 bases, J shed 4 bases, and the junction held 9 bases outside the gene matches. CDR3 sequence reads: CASRTRTGGLYEQYF. Written as DNA, the CDR3 is TGTGCCAGCAGGACAAGGACAGGGGGTTTATACGAGCAGTACTTC.

The chain recombines TRBV19 with TRBJ1-3, with unresolved D. Trimming took off 6 bases at V and 0 bases at J, with 3 bases between the two ends. Germline V gene sequence: CDR1 LNHDA, CDR2 SQIVND (reference sequence). This CDR3 spans 12 amino acids. In DNA form, the CDR3 reads TGTGCCAGTAGCCACTCTGGAAACACCATATATTTT. It translates to CASSHSGNTIYF.